A single sample is the source of the 31 T cell receptor beta chains below, sequenced in a study of response to subunit inactivated influenza vaccine. TCRdb re-called the RT-PCR reads with MiXCR, one entry per CDR3 protein. The data hold a few hundred thousand distinct CDR3 sequences, with approximately 11% observed a single time. The source was PBMCs from blood, collected roughly 45 days after vaccination. The receptors derive from a man between 50 and 59 years old who received an inactivated influenza vaccine.

Many counts were recorded for this clonotype. The chain has TRBV29-1 and TRBJ2-3; no definite D call. From germline, CDR1 is SQVTM and CDR2 ANQGSEA. This CDR3 has 12 residues. Deletions cut 2 bases from V and 6 bases from J, with 9 bases between. The DNA of the CDR3 is TGCAGCGTTGAAAATCAGGCGGATACGCAGTATTTT. Translation gives CSVENQADTQYF.

This chain uses TRBV28 with TRBJ2-3; 10 bases match TRBD2. The germline V gene has CDR1 MDHEN and CDR2 SYDVKM. The length of the CDR3 is 17 residues. J was trimmed by 4 bases and V by 5 bases; bases with no gene match: 12. The CDR3, as DNA: TGTGCCAGCAGTCCGAGTCTAGCGGGAGAGTACGCAGATACGCAGTATTTT. It encodes CASSPSLAGEYADTQYF. Based on the CDR3 plus reference TRBV28 and TRBJ2-3, the full variable domain is DVKVTQSSRYLVKRTGEKVFLECVQDMDHENMFWYRQDPGLGLRLIYFSYDVKMKEKGDIPEGYSVSREKKERFSLILESASTNQTSMYLCASSPSLAGEYADTQYFGPGTRLTVL.

This clonotype was observed a handful of times. The V and J genes are TRBV9 and TRBJ2-5; D assignment may be TRBD1 or TRBD2 (5 bases each). This CDR3 is built from 15 residues. Germline CDR1 reads SGDLS; CDR2 reads YYNGEE. Trimming removed 4 bases from V and 0 bases from J, with 13 bases in between. The CDR3 bases are TGTGCCAGCAGCCCCCGGGACGGGTACCAAGAGACCCAGTACTTC. Protein sequence: CASSPRDGYQETQYF.

This clonotype appeared a few times. The chain joins TRBV5-1 to TRBJ2-1, with D perhaps matching TRBD1 or TRBD2 (5 bases each). CDR3 length equals 17 residues. V was pared by 4 bases and J by 5 bases, with 22 bases between. The V gene's germline CDR1 is SGHRS and CDR2 YFSETQ. In nucleotides, the CDR3 is TGCGCCAGCAGCCCTGGACTCGGGGACGGAACAAACAATGAGCAGTTCTTC. Encoded protein: CASSPGLGDGTNNEQFF.

This clonotype was counted many times. The gene calls are TRBV12-3 or TRBV12-4 and TRBJ2-3; D is possibly TRBD1 or TRBD2 (5 bases each). CDR3 size: 14 residues. Deletions cut 5 bases from V and 2 bases from J, with 11 bases between. The CDR3 spells CASSPGPYTDTQYF. In DNA, the CDR3 is TGTGCCAGCAGTCCGGGACCCTACACAGATACGCAGTATTTT.

This clonotype was seen many times. CDR3 sequence: CASRTGGNEQFF. CDR3 coding DNA: TGTGCCAGCAGGACGGGGGGCAATGAGCAGTTCTTC. The genes are TRBV6-6 and TRBJ2-1; 7 positions match TRBD2. V was clipped by 6 bases and J by 6 bases; unmatched bases: 2. The CDR3 has 12 amino acids. Per germline, CDR1 MNHNY and CDR2 SVGAGI (reference sequence).

This clonotype has more than one count but fewer than ten. The chain employs TRBV7-8 and TRBJ1-5, with D possibly TRBD1 on 6 matching bases. Germline V gene sequence: CDR1 SGHVS, CDR2 FQNEAQ. The CDR3 loop spans 15 amino acids. Deletions cut 5 bases from V and 0 bases from J, with 11 bases between. Here the CDR3 DNA reads TGTGCCAGCAGCCTAACAGGGAGTAGCAATCAGCCCCAGCATTTT. It is translated as CASSLTGSSNQPQHF.

The chain recombines TRBV5-1 with TRBJ1-3; 9 positions match TRBD1. Germline lookup yields CDR1 SGHRS and CDR2 YFSETQ. This CDR3 is built from 17 residues. The junction had 8 bases not matched to a gene; V was cut back by 1 base and J by 3 bases. The CDR3 DNA follows: TGCGCCAGCAGCTTGAGCACAGGGGGCTCCGGTGGAAACACCATATATTTT. Translating it yields CASSLSTGGSGGNTIYF.

The chain links TRBV20-1 to TRBJ2-3; the D gene could be TRBD1 or TRBD2 (5 bases each). Germline-derived CDR1 and CDR2 are DFQATT and SNEGSKA (reference sequence). This CDR3 has 15 residues. Trimming pared 0 bases from V and 2 bases from J, leaving 12 bases between. The CDR3 loop reads CSARDLGDPTDTQYF. CDR3 bases: TGCAGTGCTAGAGATTTGGGGGACCCCACAGATACGCAGTATTTT.

This clonotype was seen a handful of times. J is TRBJ2-1 and V is TRBV25-1; 8 bases map to TRBD2. V was pared by 4 bases and J by 7 bases, with 12 bases of the junction left unmatched. There are 16 residues in the CDR3. The germline CDR1 and CDR2 sequences are MGHDK and SYGVNS. Written as DNA, the CDR3 is TGTGCCAGCAGTGGGGGCCCAGCGGGAGCGTCAAATGAGCAGTTCTTC. Residues: CASSGGPAGASNEQFF.

This clonotype was observed a few times. The chain carries TRBV10-3 and TRBJ2-1, with a weak D call TRBD1 (5 bases). Per germline, CDR1 ENHRY and CDR2 SYGVKD. The CDR3 spans 14 residues. Trimming cost V 3 bases and J 12 bases, with 18 bases left between them. In DNA, the CDR3 is TGTGCCATCAGTGACCAGGGAATCCTCCTTGGGCAGTTCTTC. Translating it yields CAISDQGILLGQFF.

J is TRBJ1-4 and V is TRBV2, with a weak D call TRBD1 (6 bases). V was trimmed by 6 bases and J by 2 bases, leaving 25 bases between them. This CDR3 has 19 residues. The germline CDR1 and CDR2 sequences are SNHLY and FYNNEI. The chain's CDR3 is CASSPLGAHYTETNEKLFF. The CDR3 nucleotides read TGTGCCAGCAGCCCCCTGGGGGCGCATTATACGGAGACTAATGAAAAACTGTTTTTT.

This chain connects TRBV4-2 to TRBJ1-6; no clear D. V was trimmed by 2 bases and J by 13 bases, leaving 15 bases between them. CDR3 length: 14 amino acids. Per germline, CDR1 LGHNA and CDR2 YNFKEQ. The CDR3 nucleotides read TGTGCCAGCAGCCAAAATTTTGACCTAGCCCCCCTCCACTTT. Amino acids: CASSQNFDLAPLHF.

Many counts were recorded for this clonotype. DNA of the CDR3: TGCAGTGCTAGAGATCCCGGCGGGGGAACCTACGAGCAGTACTTC. Protein sequence: CSARDPGGGTYEQYF. This chain uses TRBV20-1 with TRBJ2-7; 7 nucleotides match TRBD2. Trimming at V came to 0 bases and at J to 2 bases, leaving 7 bases not matched to a gene. The germline CDR1 and CDR2 sequences are DFQATT and SNEGSKA (reference sequence). The CDR3 loop spans 15 amino acids.

This clonotype came up a few times. The chain joins TRBV20-1 to TRBJ2-2; 8 bases are shared with TRBD2. The CDR3 contains 17 residues. The V gene end was trimmed by 0 bases and the J gene end by 0 bases; junction bases not matched to a gene: 6. Germline CDR1 and CDR2: DFQATT and SNEGSKA (reference sequence). The DNA for the CDR3 is TGCAGTGCTAGAGATCCAGCGGGAGTCACGAACACCGGGGAGCTGTTTTTT. It encodes CSARDPAGVTNTGELFF.

This clonotype was detected ten times or more. V gene TRBV29-1 combines with J gene TRBJ2-7, with a tentative D call TRBD2 (5 bases). CDR1 SQVTM and CDR2 ANQGSEA come from the germline V gene. This CDR3 has 12 amino acids. The V and J ends lost 3 bases and 5 bases respectively, with 11 bases between them. The CDR3 nucleotides read TGCAGCGTTGAGGGGAGATCAGACGAGCAGTACTTC. This encodes CSVEGRSDEQYF.

The chain combines TRBV6-5 with TRBJ2-2; D uncertain. Germline CDR1 and CDR2: MNHEY and SVGAGI. This CDR3 is 12 amino acids long. The V and J ends lost 10 bases and 4 bases respectively, with 10 bases between them. CDR3 nucleotide sequence: TGTGCCATCTCGACTTTCACCGGGGAGCTGTTTTTT. It translates to CAISTFTGELFF.

This clonotype was detected only a few times. The chain couples TRBV11-2 to TRBJ2-5, with no clear D. Trimming left V 8 bases short and J 5 bases short, with 9 bases between. This CDR3 comprises 11 residues. Germline CDR1 is SGHAT and CDR2 is FQNNGV. CDR3 nucleotide sequence: TGTGCCAGCCAAATAGGGGAGACCCAGTACTTC. This sequence encodes CASQIGETQYF.

This clonotype was counted only a few times. J is TRBJ2-7 and V is TRBV20-1; D is uncertain. Germline CDR1 reads DFQATT; CDR2 reads SNEGSKA (reference sequence). V lost 6 bases and J lost 3, with 15 bases in between. The CDR3 spans 13 residues. This CDR3 is CSAPLPGYYEQYF. The CDR3 DNA reads TGCAGTGCCCCCCTACCCGGATACTACGAGCAGTACTTC.

This clonotype has a handful of counts. J is TRBJ1-1 and V is TRBV3-1; TRBD1 is a possible D gene (5 bases). The CDR3 spans 15 residues. The V gene lost 0 bases and the J gene lost 1 base, with 9 bases spanning the gap. Germline loops: CDR1 LGHDT, CDR2 YNNKEL (reference sequence). The CDR3 DNA sequence: TGTGCCAGCAGCCAAGATTGGGGGAGGAACACTGAAGCTTTCTTT. It yields the protein CASSQDWGRNTEAFF.

The J gene is TRBJ1-1, the V gene TRBV29-1, with TRBD1 as a possible D gene (6 bases). The CDR3 contains 14 residues. Germline V gene data show CDR1 as SQVTM and CDR2 as ANQGSEA. Trimming removed 5 bases at V and 2 bases at J, with 15 bases between. The CDR3 DNA reads TGCAGCGTTTCCCGTACAGGGACAAACACTGAAGCTTTCTTT. This sequence encodes CSVSRTGTNTEAFF.

This clonotype has a handful of counts. The gene calls are TRBV28 and TRBJ2-5; D not certain. The CDR3 sequence is 16 residues long. Germline V gene lookup returns CDR1 MDHEN and CDR2 SYDVKM. V dropped 6 bases and J dropped 3 bases, with 20 bases sitting between them. The CDR3 DNA reads TGTGCCAGCAGAACGCTAGAACGACGGTGGGAAGAGACCCAGTACTTC. Translated: CASRTLERRWEETQYF.

In its sample, this clonotype was seen a few times. This rearrangement joins TRBV3-1 to TRBJ1-2; TRBD1 matches at 9 bases. Germline assignment: CDR1 LGHDT and CDR2 YNNKEL (reference sequence). The length of the CDR3 is 17 residues. V shed 0 bases, J shed 6 bases, and the junction held 11 bases outside the gene matches. CDR3 DNA sequence: TGTGCCAGCAGCCAAGAAGGGGGGCTACGGACAGGGGATGGCTACACCTTC. Protein: CASSQEGGLRTGDGYTF.

CDR3 sequence (DNA): TGCGCCAGCGGCCTTAGCGGGGGTAGCACAGATACGCAGTATTTT. Translation gives CASGLSGGSTDTQYF. The chain recombines TRBV5-1 with TRBJ2-3, with 9 bases identical to TRBD2. V was pared by 7 bases and J by 0 bases, with 6 bases of the junction left unmatched. Germline V lookup: CDR1 SGHRS, CDR2 YFSETQ. CDR3 length equals 15 residues.

The rearrangement uses TRBV11-2 and TRBJ2-1; D call uncertain. V shed 2 bases and J shed 10 bases, with 12 bases lying between them. The CDR3 is 13 residues long. The germline V gene has CDR1 SGHAT and CDR2 FQNNGV. The CDR3 region has the DNA TGTGCCAGCAGCTTATTGACCTCCGGGGAGCAGTTCTTC. The encoded protein is CASSLLTSGEQFF.

This clonotype was detected only a few times. The chain has TRBV6-1 and TRBJ2-7; 7 bases match TRBD1. There are 14 residues in the CDR3. V was pared by 4 bases and J by 3 bases, with 6 bases of the junction left unmatched. From germline, CDR1 is MNHNS and CDR2 SASEGT. The CDR3 reads CASSGYRGGYEQYF. DNA of the CDR3: TGTGCCAGCAGTGGTTACAGGGGTGGCTACGAGCAGTACTTC.

The rearrangement joins TRBV4-2 to TRBJ1-1; maybe TRBD1 (5 bases). The germline gives CDR1 LGHNA, CDR2 YNFKEQ. CDR3 size: 15 residues. Trimming shortened V by 0 bases and J by 4 bases, and 12 bases separated the two germline ends. The CDR3 DNA follows: TGTGCCAGCAGCCAAGATTTGCGGGGGATCACTGAAGCTTTCTTT. This translates into CASSQDLRGITEAFF.

This clonotype was observed a handful of times. The chain combines TRBV6-5 with TRBJ2-5; D is tentatively TRBD1 or TRBD2 (6 bases each). Germline V CDR1 and CDR2: MNHEY, SVGAGI. The CDR3 contains 14 residues. V lost 2 bases to trimming and J lost 5 bases, with 12 bases between them. This chain's CDR3 is CASSYPGAWETQYF. CDR3 bases: TGTGCCAGCAGTTACCCGGGGGCATGGGAGACCCAGTACTTC.

This CDR3 reads CATLEGQGRTGELFF. DNA of the CDR3: TGTGCCACCCTAGAGGGACAGGGGCGAACCGGGGAGCTGTTTTTT. The chain links TRBV10-3 to TRBJ2-2; 10 bases map to TRBD1. CDR3 length equals 15 residues. V gave up 10 bases and J gave up 5 bases; unmatched junction bases: 10. Germline CDR1 is ENHRY and CDR2 is SYGVKD.

Ten or more counts support this clonotype. This chain uses TRBV12-3 or TRBV12-4 with TRBJ1-6; no clear D gene. CDR3 length: 15 amino acids. V lost 3 bases to trimming and J lost 8 bases, with 14 bases between them. CDR3 amino acids: CASSLGWEPYSPLHF. CDR3 DNA: TGTGCCAGCAGTTTGGGGTGGGAGCCCTATTCACCCCTCCACTTT.

This clonotype was detected many times. The CDR3 DNA sequence: TGCAGCGTTGCGAGACGCGCTGTAACTGAAGCTTTCTTT. It specifies CSVARRAVTEAFF. V is TRBV29-1 and J is TRBJ1-1; no clear D. Germline V CDR1 and CDR2: SQVTM, ANQGSEA. There are 13 residues in the CDR3. V was cut by 4 bases and J by 5 bases, with 14 bases left in between.